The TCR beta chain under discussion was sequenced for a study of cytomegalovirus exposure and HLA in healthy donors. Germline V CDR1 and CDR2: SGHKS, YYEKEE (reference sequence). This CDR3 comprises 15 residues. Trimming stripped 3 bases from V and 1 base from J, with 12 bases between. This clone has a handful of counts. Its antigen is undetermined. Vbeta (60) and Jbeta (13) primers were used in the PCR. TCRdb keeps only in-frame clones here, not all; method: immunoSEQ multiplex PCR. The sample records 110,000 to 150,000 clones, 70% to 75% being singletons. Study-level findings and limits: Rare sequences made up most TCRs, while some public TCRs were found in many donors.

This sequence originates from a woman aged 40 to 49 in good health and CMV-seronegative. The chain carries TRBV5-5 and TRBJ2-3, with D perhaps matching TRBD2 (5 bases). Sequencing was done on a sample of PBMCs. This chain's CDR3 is CASSSRTDGTDTQYF. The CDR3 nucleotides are TGTGCCAGCAGCTCCCGGACTGACGGCACAGATACGCAGTATTTT.